A single sample gave rise to the 5 T cell receptor beta chains below, sequenced in a study of blood T cell repertoires in COVID-19. Clones were read by immunoSEQ multiplex PCR, and TCRdb kept only the in-frame ones, dropping some. The sample consists of under 250,000 clones, 82% of them appearing once. The source material was PBMCs or T cells enriched from blood (not recorded which). All receptors come from a woman aged 55 to 70 who had recovered from COVID-19.

V usage is TRBV6-5 and J usage is TRBJ2-2, with 9 bases aligning to TRBD1. The length of the CDR3 is 15 residues. Germline loops: CDR1 MNHEY, CDR2 SVGAGI. V gave up 5 bases and J gave up 5 bases; unmatched junction bases: 6. DNA for the CDR3: TGTGCCAGCAGTAGGGACAGGGTGATTACCGGGGAGCTGTTTTTT. The encoded protein is CASSRDRVITGELFF.

The chain recombines TRBV7-2 with TRBJ2-1, with 13 bases fitting TRBD2. This CDR3 is 16 amino acids long. Germline V gene lookup returns CDR1 SGHTA and CDR2 FQGNSA. J was trimmed by 6 bases and V by 5 bases; bases with no gene match: 7. Written as DNA, the CDR3 is TGTGCCAGCAGCCTTACTAGCGGGAGGGCCCCCAATGAGCAGTTCTTC. Its protein is CASSLTSGRAPNEQFF.

This clone occurred once. This chain connects TRBV7-6 to TRBJ2-7; 7 bases are a match to TRBD2. The CDR3 has 15 amino acids. CDR1 and CDR2 (germline): SGHVS, FNYEAQ. The J segment lost 2 bases and the V segment lost 0 bases, leaving 4 bases of the junction unmatched. CDR3 nucleotide sequence: TGTGCCAGCAGCTTAGCGTGGGGACTAACCTACGAGCAGTACTTC. As protein: CASSLAWGLTYEQYF. Together with reference TRBV7-6 and TRBJ2-7, the CDR3 gives the full variable domain: GAGVSQSPRYKVTKRGQDVALRCDPISGHVSLYWYRQALGQGPEFLTYFNYEAQQDKSGLPNDRFSAERPEGSISTLTIQRTEQRDSAMYRCASSLAWGLTYEQYFGPGTRLTVT.

The chain joins TRBV11-2 to TRBJ2-7; weak D call: TRBD1 (6 bases). CDR1 is SGHAT, CDR2 FQNNGV, per germline. The V end was cut by 0 bases, the J end by 5 bases, with 11 bases between. This CDR3 has 14 residues. CDR3 loop: CASSLEGGGNEQYF. CDR3 coding DNA: TGTGCCAGCAGCTTAGAAGGGGGTGGCAACGAGCAGTACTTC.

The chain links TRBV2 to TRBJ1-5; D remains ambiguous. The V gene's germline CDR1 is SNHLY and CDR2 FYNNEI. V shed 6 bases and J shed 3 bases, with 6 bases lying between them. The CDR3 extends over 12 amino acids. CDR3 region: CASRRPNQPQHF. CDR3 bases: TGTGCCAGCAGGCGGCCCAATCAGCCCCAGCATTTT. Drawing the rest from reference TRBV2 and TRBJ1-5, the complete variable domain is EPEVTQTPSHQVTQMGQEVILRCVPISNHLYFYWYRQILGQKVEFLVSFYNNEISEKSEIFDDQFSVERPDGSNFTLKIRSTKLEDSAMYFCASRRPNQPQHFGDGTRLSIL.